This T cell receptor (beta chain) was recorded in a study of T cells in Graves' hyperthyroidism and ophthalmopathy. The CDR3 consists of 15 residues. The V gene's germline CDR1 is MNHEY and CDR2 SVGAGI. The germline V and J ends were trimmed by 0 bases and 4 bases, with 10 bases remaining between them. The CDR3 regions of TCR beta were amplified from RNA transcripts. With the HTBI primer set, the TCR CDR3 went through a first round of RT-PCR. TCRdb itself ran the multiplex PCR reads through MiXCR, one entry per CDR3 protein. The data contain around 400,000 distinct CDR3 sequences, roughly 25% of them seen just once; the ten biggest clones take up over 70%.

This TCR derives from a middle-aged man with Graves' hyperthyroidism. Sequencing was done on a sample of blood. The chain employs TRBV6-5 and TRBJ1-5; D not certain. The CDR3 DNA is TGTGCCAGCAGTTACTCCAGGTGGGGAAATCAGCCCCAGCATTTT. The encoded protein is CASSYSRWGNQPQHF.